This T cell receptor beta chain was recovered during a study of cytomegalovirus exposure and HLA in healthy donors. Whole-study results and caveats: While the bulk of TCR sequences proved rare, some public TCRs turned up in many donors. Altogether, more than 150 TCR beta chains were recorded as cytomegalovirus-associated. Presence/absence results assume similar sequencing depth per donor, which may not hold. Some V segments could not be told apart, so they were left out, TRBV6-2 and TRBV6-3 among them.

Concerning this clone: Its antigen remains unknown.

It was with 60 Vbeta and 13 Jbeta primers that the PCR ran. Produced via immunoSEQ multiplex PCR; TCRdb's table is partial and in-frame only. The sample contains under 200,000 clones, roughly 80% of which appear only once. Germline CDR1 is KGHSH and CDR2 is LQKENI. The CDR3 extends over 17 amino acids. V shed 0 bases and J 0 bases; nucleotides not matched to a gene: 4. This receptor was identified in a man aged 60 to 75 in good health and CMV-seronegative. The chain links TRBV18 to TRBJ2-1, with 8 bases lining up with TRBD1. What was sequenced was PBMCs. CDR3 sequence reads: CASSPPPTGGSYNEQFF. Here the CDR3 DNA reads TGTGCCAGCTCACCACCACCCACAGGGGGCTCCTACAATGAGCAGTTCTTC.